The present T cell receptor (beta chain) was sequenced within a study of T cell responses to AZD1222 COVID-19 vaccine. From germline, CDR1 is KGHSH and CDR2 LQKENI. This CDR3 is built from 15 residues. The V gene lost 1 base and the J gene lost 6 bases, with 16 bases spanning the gap. Libraries were prepared by immunoSEQ multiplex PCR; TCRdb keeps only in-frame clonotypes and omits some of them. The profile covers 150,000 to 200,000 clones, with 87% appearing a single time and about 2.5% taken by the ten largest. This clonotype was obtained from an adult in good health. The chain uses TRBV18 and TRBJ2-7, with TRBD2 as a possible D gene (5 bases). Source: peripheral blood, taken on day 0 of AZD1222 vaccination. This CDR3 reads CASSPLPEPRGEQYF. CDR3 nucleotide sequence: TGTGCCAGCTCACCACTTCCCGAACCACGGGGCGAGCAGTACTTC.